This T cell receptor beta chain was captured by sequencing in a study of T-cell memory formation after mild COVID-19. Study overall: For the most part, TCR clusters were specific to one donor.

From 5'RACE with constant-segment primers came TCR alpha and TCR beta cDNA libraries that carried sample barcodes and UMIs. Using its own MiXCR run on the 5' RACE reads, TCRdb lists one record per CDR3 protein. Of 450,000 to 650,000 distinct CDR3 sequences listed, over 15% are singletons. Study observations and caveats: Within pre-infection memory, some responding clones were found, suggesting cross-reactive memory joined. The CD4+ clones that contracted clustered mainly within CM and EM, and the CD8+ clones concentrated in EMRA.

Concerning this clonotype itself: Its antigen remains unidentified.

Sequencing input: PBMCs or a T cell subset sorted from them (not recorded which). This TCR derives from an adult woman who had mild COVID-19 (a few samples of this study predate the infection). Cell type and time point are not known.

CDR3 coding DNA: TGTGCCAGCAGTTTTTTATGGTCTAGCGGAAAGGAGGAAGAGACCCAGTACTTC. Amino acids: CASSFLWSSGKEEETQYF. The chain carries TRBV28 and TRBJ2-5; 7 bases line up with TRBD2. The germline V gene encodes CDR1 MDHEN and CDR2 SYDVKM. Losses at the gene ends were 3 bases for V and 3 bases for J; bases not matched to a gene: 16. This CDR3 comprises 18 residues.